The T cell receptor beta chain described here comes from a study of CD8+ T cells in alopecia areata. Looking at the study overall: Scoring of treated patients' severity used the percentage of affected scalp area.

In each case, RNA was isolated and then reverse transcribed into cDNA as the sequencing template. Measured with immunoSEQ multiplex PCR; TCRdb has only the in-frame clones, and not every one. The sample yields around 190,000 clones, 45% to 65% seen once. The treatment: oral pan-JAK inhibitor, 5-10 mg twice daily. As part of sample collection, lesional scalp punch biopsies and peripheral blood were taken from alopecia areata patients. The sequence derives from a human donor with alopecia areata. The sample here was CD4+ T cells sorted from blood, taken at week 4, from a patient treated with tofacitinib.

Written as DNA, the CDR3 is TGTGCCTGGAGTGTACTGGACGGTGGTAATGAAAAACTGTTTTTT. Amino acids: CAWSVLDGGNEKLFF. The rearrangement uses TRBV30 and TRBJ1-4; D is unresolved. Germline CDR1 reads GTSNPN; CDR2 reads SVGIG (reference sequence). This CDR3 is built from 15 residues. The germline V and J ends were trimmed by 0 bases and 4 bases, with 12 bases remaining between them.